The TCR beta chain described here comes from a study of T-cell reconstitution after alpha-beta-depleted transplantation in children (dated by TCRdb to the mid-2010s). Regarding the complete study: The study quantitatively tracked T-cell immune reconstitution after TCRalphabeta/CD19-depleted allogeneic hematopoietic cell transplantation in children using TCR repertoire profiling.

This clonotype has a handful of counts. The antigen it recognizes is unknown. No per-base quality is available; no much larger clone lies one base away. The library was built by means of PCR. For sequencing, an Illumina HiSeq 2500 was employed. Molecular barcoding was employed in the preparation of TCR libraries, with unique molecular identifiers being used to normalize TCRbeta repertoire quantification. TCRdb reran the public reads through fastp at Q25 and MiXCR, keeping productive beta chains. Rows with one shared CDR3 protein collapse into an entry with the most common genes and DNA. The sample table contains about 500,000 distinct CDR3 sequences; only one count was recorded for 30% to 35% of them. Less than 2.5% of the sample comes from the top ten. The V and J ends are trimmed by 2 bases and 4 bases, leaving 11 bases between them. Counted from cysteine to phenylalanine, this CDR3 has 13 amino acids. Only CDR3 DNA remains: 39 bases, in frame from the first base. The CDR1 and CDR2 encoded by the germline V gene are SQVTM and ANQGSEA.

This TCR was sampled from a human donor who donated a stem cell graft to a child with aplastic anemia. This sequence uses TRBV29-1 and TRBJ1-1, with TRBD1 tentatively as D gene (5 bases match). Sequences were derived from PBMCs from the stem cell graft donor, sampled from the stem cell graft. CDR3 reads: CSVERGSATEAFF. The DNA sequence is TGCAGCGTTGAAAGGGGTTCAGCCACTGAAGCTTTCTTT.